This T cell receptor beta chain was identified during a study of blood T cell repertoires in COVID-19. Study-wide context: In each case, the material was cDNA or gDNA derived from T cells, B-cell-depleted T cells, or PBMCs.

This CDR3 comprises 14 residues. The germline CDR1 and CDR2 sequences are SQVTM and ANQGSEA. Losses at the gene ends were 6 bases for V and 1 base for J; bases not matched to a gene: 6. Using immunoSEQ multiplex PCR, the repertoire was profiled, and TCRdb retains in-frame clones only, with some absent. The profile shows 55,000 to 80,000 clones, roughly 89% of them singletons. The material sequenced was peripheral blood. The chain recombines TRBV29-1 with TRBJ1-1, with TRBD1 matching 9 bases. This sequence originates from an older man with acute or convalescent COVID-19. The DNA for the CDR3 is TGCAGCGTGAGGCCACAGGGGGCGAACACTGAAGCTTTCTTT. Residues: CSVRPQGANTEAFF. The variable domain in full, with the rest retrieved from reference TRBV29-1 and TRBJ1-1, is SAVISQKPSRDICQRGTSLTIQCQVDSQVTMMFWYRQQPGQSLTLIATANQGSEATYESGFVIDKFPISRPNLTFSTLTVSNMSPEDSSIYLCSVRPQGANTEAFFGQGTRLTVV.